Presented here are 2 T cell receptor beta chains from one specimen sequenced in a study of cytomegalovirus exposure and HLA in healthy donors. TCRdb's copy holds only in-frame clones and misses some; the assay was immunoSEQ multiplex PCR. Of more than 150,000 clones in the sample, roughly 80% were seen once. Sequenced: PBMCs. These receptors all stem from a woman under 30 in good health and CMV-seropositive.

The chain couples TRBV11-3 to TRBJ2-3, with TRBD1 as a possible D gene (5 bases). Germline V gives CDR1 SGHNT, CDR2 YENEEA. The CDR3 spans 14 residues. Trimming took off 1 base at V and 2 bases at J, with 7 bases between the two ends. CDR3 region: CASSLAQDTDTQYF. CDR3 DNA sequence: TGTGCCAGCAGCTTAGCACAGGACACAGATACGCAGTATTTT.

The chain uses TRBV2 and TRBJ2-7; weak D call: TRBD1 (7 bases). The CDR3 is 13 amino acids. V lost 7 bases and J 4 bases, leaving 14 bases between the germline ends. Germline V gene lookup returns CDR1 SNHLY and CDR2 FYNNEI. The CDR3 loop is CASTGGKGYEQYF. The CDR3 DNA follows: TGTGCCAGCACAGGGGGGAAGGGGTACGAGCAGTACTTC.